The clone carrying this TCR beta chain was found a few times. Its cognate antigen is unknown. This sample is drawn from a study of T-cell reconstitution after alpha-beta-depleted transplantation in children. The trim removed 4 bases at V and 0 bases at J, leaving 3 bases unmatched. The CDR3 covers 16 residues. Germline V CDR1 and CDR2: SGHRS, YFSETQ. Study results and limitations: It was reported that alpha-beta T cells came from several hundred expanded graft clones (about two months after transplant). Recipient T cells and thymic progenitors that survived gave rise to the high TCRbeta diversity observed at day 60 in some patients. One year post-transplant, T-cell counts and diversity were largely derived from T cells produced anew.

Preparation of the TCRbeta library involved a method that used unique molecular identifiers. One entry per CDR3 protein results from TCRdb running MiXCR on the PCR reads. The sample contains about 210,000 distinct CDR3 sequences, approximately 19% of which appear only once. The origin of this receptor is a male patient aged 2 to 9 who had a stem cell transplant for acute lymphoblastic leukemia, so the T cells may come from the graft donor. The sequenced sample was PBMCs, mostly from graft donor cells, obtained 360 days after TCRalphabeta/CD19-depleted stem cell transplant. This chain connects TRBV5-1 to TRBJ2-3, with 12 nucleotides matching TRBD2. CDR3 sequence reads: CASSRTSGTSTDTQYF. CDR3 coding DNA: TGCGCCAGCAGCCGGACTAGCGGGACTAGCACAGATACGCAGTATTTT. The complete variable domain, with remaining parts taken from reference TRBV5-1 and TRBJ2-3, reads KAGVTQTPRYLIKTRGQQVTLSCSPISGHRSVSWYQQTPGQGLQFLFEYFSETQRNKGNFPGRFSGRQFSNSRSEMNVSTLELGDSALYLCASSRTSGTSTDTQYFGPGTRLTVL.